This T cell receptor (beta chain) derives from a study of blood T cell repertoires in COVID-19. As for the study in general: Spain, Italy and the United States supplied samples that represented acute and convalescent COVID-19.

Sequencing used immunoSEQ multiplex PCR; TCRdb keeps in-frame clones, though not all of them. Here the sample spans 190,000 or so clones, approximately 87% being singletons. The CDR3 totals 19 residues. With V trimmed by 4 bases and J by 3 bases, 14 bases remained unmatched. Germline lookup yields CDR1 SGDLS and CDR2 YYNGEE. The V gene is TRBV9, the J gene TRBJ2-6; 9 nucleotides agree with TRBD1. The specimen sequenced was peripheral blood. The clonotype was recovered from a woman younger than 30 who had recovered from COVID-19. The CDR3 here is CASSHLLGTGRNGANVLTF. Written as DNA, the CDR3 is TGTGCCAGCAGCCACCTCCTAGGGACAGGGCGTAATGGGGCCAACGTCCTGACTTTC.